The 26 T cell receptor delta chains reported below all come from one sample, sequenced in a study of human gamma delta and Vdelta1 T cells. TCRdb repeated clone calling on the PCR reads with CATT. The sample lists 6,000 to 7,000 delta-chain clones, nearly 40% occurring once. Their target antigens are unknown. Source material: Vdelta1 gamma-delta T cells from blood grown in culture (DOT cells). These receptors all come from a human donor in good health.

The V and J genes are TRDV1 and TRDJ1, with D possibly being TRDD3 (6 bases). V was trimmed by 1 base and J by 3 bases, leaving 27 bases between them. The length of the CDR3 is 20 residues. Germline CDR1 reads TSWWSYY; CDR2 reads QGS. The CDR3 region is CALGEPPKVPYWAGADKLIF. CDR3 sequence (DNA): TGTGCTCTTGGGGAACCCCCGAAGGTCCCCTACTGGGCCGGGGCCGATAAACTCATCTTT.

This clone has just a few counts. This chain uses TRDV1 with TRDJ1, with 10 positions matching TRDD3. The germline V gene has CDR1 TSWWSYY and CDR2 QGS. The CDR3 is 17 residues long. The junction had 7 bases not matched to a gene; V was cut back by 0 bases and J by 3 bases. In DNA, the CDR3 is TGTGCTCTTGGGGAACTTCGCACACTGGGGGATCCCGATAAACTCATCTTT. Protein: CALGELRTLGDPDKLIF.

This clone was observed a few times. The rearrangement joins TRDV1 to TRDJ1; 9 nucleotides line up with TRDD3. V gave up 4 bases and J gave up 0 bases; unmatched junction bases: 27. Germline CDR1 is TSWWSYY and CDR2 is QGS. The CDR3 runs to 23 residues. In DNA form, the CDR3 reads TGTGCTCTTGGGGTCACTAGGTTCCTCCCTCCTCTACTGGGGGACCTCGACACCGATAAACTCATCTTT. Its translation is CALGVTRFLPPLLGDLDTDKLIF.

This chain uses TRDV1 with TRDJ1; D is perhaps TRDD2 (5 bases). The CDR3 runs to 18 residues. V shed 3 bases and J shed 8 bases, with 28 bases lying between them. The germline V gene has CDR1 TSWWSYY and CDR2 QGS. The CDR3: CALGDPTRIRRPSGKLIF. Written as DNA, the CDR3 is TGTGCTCTTGGGGACCCTACCCGCATCCGAAGACCTTCGGGGAAACTCATCTTT.

This clone ranks as medium-sized. The J gene is TRDJ1, the V gene TRDV1, with 9 bases identical to TRDD3. V shed 2 bases and J 11 bases; nucleotides not matched to a gene: 18. In germline, CDR1 is TSWWSYY, CDR2 QGS. The CDR3 covers 17 residues. CDR3 nucleotide sequence: TGTGCTCTTGGGGAATCATTCCTCCTGGGGGATCCCCGGATTCTCATCTTT. Its translation is CALGESFLLGDPRILIF.

In its sample, this clone was seen a few times. V and J are TRDV1 and TRDJ1, with TRDD3 matching 8 bases. The CDR3 is 21 residues long. Per the germline V gene, CDR1 is TSWWSYY and CDR2 is QGS. V trimming: 4 bases; J trimming: 0 bases; junction bases outside the gene matches: 22. DNA for the CDR3: TGTGCTCTTGGGGTAACCGGCCTTCCACTACTGGGGGTGAAGTACACCGATAAACTCATCTTT. This codes for CALGVTGLPLLGVKYTDKLIF.

This rearrangement joins TRDV1 to TRDJ1; 12 positions match TRDD3. CDR3 length: 19 residues. The ends lost 5 bases at V and 6 bases at J; junction bases unmatched: 19. In germline, CDR1 is TSWWSYY, CDR2 QGS. CDR3 region: CALGTHSLFLLGDTNKLIF. The CDR3, as DNA: TGTGCTCTTGGGACCCACTCTTTATTCCTACTGGGGGATACTAATAAACTCATCTTT.

The V gene is TRDV3, the J gene TRDJ1; 9 nucleotides match TRDD3. The CDR3 covers 20 residues. The germline V gene has CDR1 TVYSNPD and CDR2 GDNSRS (reference sequence). With V trimmed by 4 bases and J by 0 bases, 24 bases remained unmatched. Here the CDR3 DNA reads TGTGCCTCCCCGGGCCCCCCTTGCGGACTGGGGATACGGTACACCGATAAACTCATCTTT. Translation gives CASPGPPCGLGIRYTDKLIF.

The chain recombines TRDV1 with TRDJ1; tentative D call: TRDD3 (7 bases). The CDR3 runs 25 residues. Germline CDR1 reads TSWWSYY; CDR2 reads QGS. Trimming shortened V by 0 bases and J by 3 bases, and 41 bases separated the two germline ends. The CDR3 sequence: CALGELVASYLLGTRSLFTPDKLIF. The CDR3 DNA follows: TGTGCTCTTGGGGAACTAGTAGCCTCCTACTTACTGGGGACCCGGAGCTTATTTACACCCGATAAACTCATCTTT.

In this sample, this clone turned up once. The rearrangement joins TRDV1 to TRDJ1; 9 bases line up with TRDD3. This CDR3 is built from 18 residues. CDR1 is TSWWSYY, CDR2 QGS, per germline. Trimming removed 4 bases from V and 4 bases from J; junction bases left unmatched: 16. In DNA form, the CDR3 reads TGTGCTCTTGGGGGGGCCTTTGTGGGGGATATGGAGCGCGATAAACTCATCTTT. Translation gives CALGGAFVGDMERDKLIF.

For this clone: A far larger clone differs by one base, so this is likely a read error. V gene TRDV1 combines with J gene TRDJ1; 11 nucleotides line up with TRDD3. The CDR3 sequence is 22 residues long. V was pared by 0 bases and J by 4 bases, with 22 bases of the junction left unmatched. Germline loops: CDR1 TSWWSYY, CDR2 QGS. The CDR3 DNA reads as TGTGCTCTTGGGGAACTAGACCCCCGACGGACCATTGGGGGATACGCGTTCGATAAACTCATCTTT. It codes for CALGELDPRRTIGGYAFDKLIF.

The chain couples TRDV1 to TRDJ3; TRDD3 agrees at 11 bases. From germline, CDR1 is TSWWSYY and CDR2 QGS. The CDR3 consists of 25 residues. V trimming: 0 bases; J trimming: 3 bases; junction bases outside the gene matches: 22. CDR3 coding DNA: TGTGCTCTTGGGGAACTTCCGGTCCTCTCTCGTTTGGGGGATACGCGTTACTGGGACACCCGACAGATGTTTTTC. Its translation is CALGELPVLSRLGDTRYWDTRQMFF.

In this sample, this clone turned up a few times. The chain carries TRDV1 and TRDJ1, with 8 bases matching TRDD3. Germline CDR1 TSWWSYY, CDR2 QGS. Trimming took 2 bases from V and 3 from J; bases not matched to a gene: 20. CDR3 length: 20 amino acids. CDR3 region: CALGEYLPEPPWGIPDKLIF. The CDR3 DNA follows: TGTGCTCTTGGGGAATACCTTCCCGAGCCGCCTTGGGGGATTCCCGATAAACTCATCTTT.

This clone was detected only a few times. J is TRDJ1 and V is TRDV1; perhaps TRDD3 as D (5 bases). The V end was cut by 4 bases, the J end by 0 bases, with 18 bases between. The CDR3 is 17 residues long. Germline CDR1 and CDR2: TSWWSYY and QGS. CDR3 residues: CALGAGGIQHYTDKLIF. CDR3 nucleotides: TGTGCTCTTGGGGCCGGAGGGATTCAACATTACACCGATAAACTCATCTTT.

The rearrangement joins TRDV1 to TRDJ1, with 8 bases matching TRDD3. With V trimmed by 8 bases and J by 6 bases, 11 bases remained unmatched. The germline V gene has CDR1 TSWWSYY and CDR2 QGS. The CDR3 extends over 14 amino acids. As DNA, the CDR3 is TGTGCTCTTACTGGGGGCCATAACAGTTATAAACTCATCTTT. This sequence encodes CALTGGHNSYKLIF.

The rearrangement joins TRDV1 to TRDJ1; 8 bases match TRDD3. J gave up 0 bases and V 1 base, and 22 bases lay outside the gene matches. The CDR3 is 22 residues long. Germline loops: CDR1 TSWWSYY, CDR2 QGS. CDR3 DNA sequence: TGTGCTCTTGGGGAACCTAATTCTAAGGTGTTCGGGGGATATCGGGACACCGATAAACTCATCTTT. This sequence encodes CALGEPNSKVFGGYRDTDKLIF.

The chain employs TRDV1 and TRDJ1, with TRDD2 identical over 8 bases. Germline-derived CDR1 and CDR2 are TSWWSYY and QGS. V trimming: 3 bases; J trimming: 8 bases; junction bases outside the gene matches: 20. The CDR3 is made up of 18 amino acids. The CDR3 DNA reads as TGTGCTCTTGGGGACCACTTCCTACGAGTACCCCACCGAGAAAAACTCATCTTT. Protein product: CALGDHFLRVPHREKLIF.

This clone was detected a few times. This rearrangement joins TRDV1 to TRDJ1, with 10 nucleotides matching TRDD3. With V trimmed by 1 base and J by 0 bases, 38 bases remained unmatched. The CDR3 covers 28 residues. The germline CDR1 and CDR2 sequences are TSWWSYY and QGS. CDR3 protein: CALGEPGWCLPNLQMFTGGSRYTDKLIF. For the CDR3, the DNA is TGTGCTCTTGGGGAACCTGGTTGGTGTCTTCCTAACCTTCAGATGTTTACTGGGGGATCACGGTACACCGATAAACTCATCTTT.

This clone is medium-sized (0.01 to 0.1%) in the sample. V and J are TRDV1 and TRDJ1, with D tentatively TRDD3 (6 bases). Looked up from germline, CDR1 is TSWWSYY and CDR2 is QGS. The V end lost 1 base, the J end lost 2 bases, and 20 bases lay between the germline ends. The CDR3 covers 18 residues. The CDR3 loop is CALGERESLGLNTDKLIF. The CDR3 DNA reads as TGTGCTCTTGGGGAACGGGAATCACTGGGCTTGAATACCGATAAACTCATCTTT.

This clone was counted a few times. The chain uses TRDV1 and TRDJ1, with TRDD3 identical over 12 bases. This CDR3 contains 19 residues. V dropped 8 bases and J dropped 4; count of bases not matched to a gene: 20. Germline assignment: CDR1 TSWWSYY and CDR2 QGS. The CDR3 reads CALSEPYWGILTGDDKLIF. The CDR3 nucleotides read TGTGCTCTTTCTGAACCTTACTGGGGGATACTGACGGGGGACGATAAACTCATCTTT.

This clone was seen only a few times. The chain is built from TRDV1 and TRDJ1; 9 positions match TRDD3. Trimming took 4 bases from V and 3 from J; bases not matched to a gene: 18. Germline V gives CDR1 TSWWSYY, CDR2 QGS. The CDR3 has 19 amino acids. The chain's CDR3 is CALGVRLPEVLGDPDKLIF. The CDR3 region has the DNA TGTGCTCTTGGGGTACGCCTTCCCGAGGTACTGGGGGACCCCGATAAACTCATCTTT.

Concerning this clone: One junction end disagrees with the germline gene, perhaps due to a read error. Within the sample, other DNA sequences also encode this same CDR3. The rearrangement links TRDV1 to TRDJ1; a weak D match, TRDD3 (5 bases). The V gene's germline CDR1 is TSWWSYY and CDR2 QGS. The CDR3 runs to 16 residues. As DNA, the CDR3 is TGCGCTCTTGGGGAACGGCGAGGGACCCTGACCGATAAACTCATCTTT. This codes for CALGERRGTLTDKLIF.

A note on this clone: Being one base from a much bigger clone, this may be a read error. V gene TRDV1 combines with J gene TRDJ1; the match to TRDD3 covers 13 bases. V was clipped by 4 bases and J by 2 bases; unmatched bases: 25. CDR3 length: 23 amino acids. The germline gives CDR1 TSWWSYY, CDR2 QGS. CDR3 bases: TGTGCTCTTGGGGGCTCAGGAAAAGTTCCTAACGGACTGGGGGATACGCTAACCGATAAACTCATCTTT. Translated, it gives CALGGSGKVPNGLGDTLTDKLIF.

This clone was seen only a few times. This rearrangement joins TRDV1 to TRDJ1, with D perhaps being TRDD2 or TRDD3 (7 bases each). Per germline, CDR1 TSWWSYY and CDR2 QGS. The CDR3 totals 22 residues. Deletions cut 1 base from V and 0 bases from J, with 30 bases between. CDR3 nucleotide sequence: TGTGCTCTTGGGGAACATGGGTTCCTACCCCCACCCCTGGGGGTTTACACCGATAAACTCATCTTT. This gives the protein CALGEHGFLPPPLGVYTDKLIF.

The chain employs TRDV1 and TRDJ1; 9 bases align to TRDD3. Germline V gives CDR1 TSWWSYY, CDR2 QGS. This CDR3 is 18 amino acids long. The V segment lost 1 base and the J segment 7 bases; nucleotides outside the gene matches: 16. CDR3: CALGERVDWGTHRVKLIF. The CDR3 nucleotides read TGTGCTCTTGGGGAACGCGTGGACTGGGGGACACACCGAGTTAAACTCATCTTT.

The V gene is TRDV1, the J gene TRDJ1; 11 bases map to TRDD3. Germline V gene lookup returns CDR1 TSWWSYY and CDR2 QGS. This CDR3 region has 24 residues. Trimming removed 2 bases from V and 0 bases from J; junction bases left unmatched: 26. The CDR3 loop is CALGEDGNSYESHWGIVYTDKLIF. The CDR3 nucleotides read TGTGCTCTTGGGGAAGACGGGAACTCCTACGAGTCCCACTGGGGGATAGTGTACACCGATAAACTCATCTTT.